The 8 T cell receptor beta chains below all came from one sample that was sequenced in a study of PD-L1 blockade in urothelial cancer. This sample's time point: peripheral blood 6 weeks after treatment start. The method was immunoSEQ multiplex PCR; TCRdb's version includes in-frame clones alone and lacks a portion of them. Of 75,000 to 95,000 clones listed, under 95% were seen once; the top ten hold roughly 0.9%. The sample here was PBMCs, taken around atezolizumab (anti-PD-L1) treatment. These receptors all stem from a woman of 80 years or more with urothelial cancer.

The V and J genes are TRBV5-4 and TRBJ1-1; perhaps TRBD1 as D (5 bases). V lost 0 bases and J 6 bases, leaving 18 bases between the germline ends. The V gene's germline CDR1 is SGHNT and CDR2 YYREEE (reference sequence). The CDR3 totals 16 residues. The CDR3 nucleotides read TGTGCCAGCAGCTTGGGGGGGGGAGGGGACGGACCTGAAGCTTTCTTT. It yields the protein CASSLGGGGDGPEAFF.

The V call is TRBV15, the J call TRBJ2-3; 14 nucleotides match TRBD2. V was clipped by 0 bases and J by 1 base; unmatched bases: 6. The germline CDR1 and CDR2 sequences are LNHNV and YYDKDF (reference sequence). The CDR3 extends over 19 amino acids. Here the CDR3 DNA reads TGTGCCACCAGCAGAGATCGGGGACTAGCGGGAGCCCGCACAGATACGCAGTATTTT. Protein sequence: CATSRDRGLAGARTDTQYF. The full variable domain, rest sourced from reference TRBV15 and TRBJ2-3, is DAMVIQNPRYQVTQFGKPVTLSCSQTLNHNVMYWYQQKSSQAPKLLFHYYDKDFNNEADTPDNFQSRRPNTSFCFLDIRSPGLGDTAMYLCATSRDRGLAGARTDTQYFGPGTRLTVL.

The chain joins TRBV9 to TRBJ1-4; D possibly corresponds to TRBD1 (5 bases). Trimming stripped 4 bases from V and 5 bases from J, with 12 bases between. CDR1 is SGDLS and CDR2 is YYNGEE in the germline V gene. CDR3 size: 14 residues. The CDR3 reads CASSPTRGNEKLFF. The CDR3 coding sequence is TGTGCCAGCAGCCCCACCCGGGGGAATGAAAAACTGTTTTTT.

The rearrangement joins TRBV29-1 to TRBJ2-3, with a possible D match to TRBD1 (5 bases). Trimming pared 2 bases from V and 4 bases from J, leaving 13 bases between. From germline, CDR1 is SQVTM and CDR2 ANQGSEA. The CDR3 contains 14 residues. CDR3 nucleotide sequence: TGCAGCGTTGAACCCCAGGGTCGGCCAGATACGCAGTATTTT. Amino acids: CSVEPQGRPDTQYF.

The chain carries TRBV27 and TRBJ2-7; 11 nucleotides agree with TRBD2. Germline loops: CDR1 MNHEY, CDR2 SMNVEV (reference sequence). The trim removed 4 bases at V and 2 bases at J, leaving 7 bases unmatched. The CDR3 has 16 residues. The CDR3 spells CASSYSLSGRAYEQYF. As DNA, the CDR3 is TGTGCCAGCAGTTACAGTCTTAGCGGGAGGGCCTACGAGCAGTACTTC.

This chain joins TRBV12-1 and TRBJ2-1; the table assigns TRBD2, which was not confirmed against the DNA. TRBV12-1 is a listed pseudogene. This CDR3 contains 17 residues. CDR3 loop: CASSFGIGDQPWNEQFF. The CDR3 DNA is TGTGCCAGCAGCTTTGGTATCGGAGACCAACCTTGGAATGAGCAGTTCTTC.

The CDR3 region is CAWSPEGVKNIQYF. In nucleotides, the CDR3 is TGTGCCTGGAGTCCAGAAGGGGTCAAAAACATTCAGTACTTC. V usage is TRBV30 and J usage is TRBJ2-4; D may be TRBD1 (5 bases). V lost 2 bases to trimming and J lost 3 bases, with 11 bases between them. Germline values: CDR1 GTSNPN, CDR2 SVGIG (reference sequence). The CDR3 is made up of 14 amino acids.

The J gene is TRBJ1-1, the V gene TRBV30; D is possibly TRBD1 (6 bases). V lost 2 bases, J lost 8 bases, and 12 bases lay in between. The CDR3 is 12 residues long. Per germline, CDR1 GTSNPN and CDR2 SVGIG (reference sequence). The CDR3 DNA reads as TGTGCCTGGAGTAGGGGGAGCCCAGAAGCTTTCTTT. Protein sequence: CAWSRGSPEAFF.